These T cell receptor beta chains were read from a single sample in a study of immune evolution from preneoplasia to lung adenocarcinoma. Only in-frame clones appear in the TCRdb table, and some are missing; sequencing was by immunoSEQ multiplex PCR. The sample consists of about 5,700 clones, over 75% of them appearing once. Sequences were obtained from FFPE adjacent normal lung tissue. The receptors come from a person aged 70 to 85 with lung adenocarcinoma. The CDR3 runs from the conserved cysteine through the conserved F or W. The order of the fields is V gene, J gene, clone size, D gene, CDR3 DNA, CDR3 protein. D genes are given only for firm matches. Size is stated for part of the rows, as once, few or many counts, or as a class when the clone is expanded.

>TRBV5-1|TRBJ2-3|few|-
TGCGCCAGCAATATTGAGGGTAACACAGATACGCAGTATTTT
CASNIEGNTDTQYF
>TRBV28|TRBJ2-5|-|TRBD1
TGTGCCAGCAGTTCCGACAGGGGGTACCAAGAGACCCAGTACTTC
CASSSDRGYQETQYF
>TRBV27|TRBJ2-7|-|TRBD2
TGTGCCAGCAGTAAGACGGGAGGGTACGAGCAGTACTTC
CASSKTGGYEQYF
>TRBV5-1|TRBJ2-5|-|-
TGCGCCAGCAGCTTGGGGCTACTAGAGACCCAGTACTTC
CASSLGLLETQYF
>TRBV2|TRBJ2-5|-|TRBD1
TGTGCCAGCAGAGACAGGGGTAGTCAAGAGACCCAGTACTTC
CASRDRGSQETQYF
>TRBV2|TRBJ2-7|-|-
TGTGCCAGCAGTGCCTACGAGCAGTACTTC
CASSAYEQYF
>TRBV9|TRBJ1-2|-|-
TGTGCCAGCAGCGCTCGGACGAAGGCTGAGGGCTATGGCTACACCTTC
CASSARTKAEGYGYTF
>TRBV7-9|TRBJ2-2|once|TRBD1
TGTGCCAGCAGCGATTTAGACAGGGGAAGCACCGGGGAGCTGTTTTTT
CASSDLDRGSTGELFF
>TRBV12-5|TRBJ2-1|once|-
TGTGCTAGTGGTCAAGACTTCAATGAGCAGTTCTTC
CASGQDFNEQFF
>TRBV5-6|TRBJ2-3|-|-
TGTGCCAGCAGCTTGGCCAAGGCAGGTCGGGCACACACAGATACGCAGTATTTT
CASSLAKAGRAHTDTQYF
>TRBV11-2|TRBJ1-5|-|-
TGTGCCAGCAGCTTAGATGAGGGTCAGCCCCAGCATTTT
CASSLDEGQPQHF
>TRBV10-3|TRBJ1-2|-|-
TGTGCCATCAGTGCCCCAAGGGAACCTTATGGCTACACCTTC
CAISAPREPYGYTF
>TRBV6-5|TRBJ2-3|-|-
TGTGCCAGCAGTTTCGGGGGAGATACGCAGTATTTT
CASSFGGDTQYF
>TRBV11-2|TRBJ1-2|few|-
TGTGCCAGCAGCTTTAAGGGTATCGGCTACACCTTC
CASSFKGIGYTF
>TRBV11-2|TRBJ1-1|-|TRBD1
TGTGCCAGCAGCTTACAAGCAGGGGGCACTGAAGCTTTCTTT
CASSLQAGGTEAFF
>TRBV6-5|TRBJ1-2|-|TRBD1
TGTGCCAGCAGCCCAGGGGGCGCGGGAGGCTACACCTTC
CASSPGGAGGYTF
>TRBV6-6|TRBJ1-1|-|-
TGTGCCAGCAGTTACGTCGGTGAGGGGACCGAAGCTTTCTTT
CASSYVGEGTEAFF
>TRBV27|TRBJ1-1|-|-
TGTGCCAGCAGTTTGGGGGGTCGGACTGAAGCTTTCTTT
CASSLGGRTEAFF
>TRBV13|TRBJ2-2|-|-
TGTGCCAGCAGAGAGGGAGGCACCGGGGAGCTGTTTTTT
CASREGGTGELFF
>TRBV15|TRBJ1-4|-|TRBD1
TGTGCCACCAGTCAAGGGACAGGGGGGCCTGAAAAACTGTTTTTT
CATSQGTGGPEKLFF
>TRBV6-5|TRBJ1-5|-|TRBD1
TGTGCCAGCAGTTTGACAGGGGGCCCCAATCAGCCCCAGCATTTT
CASSLTGGPNQPQHF
>TRBV11-2|TRBJ2-1|few|-
TGTGCCAGCAGCTTAGTATTCGCTGTCTCCTACAATGAGCAGTTCTTC
CASSLVFAVSYNEQFF
>TRBV28|TRBJ2-7|-|-
TGTGCCAGCATTAATAACAGGAATGTCTACGAGCAGTACTTC
CASINNRNVYEQYF
>TRBV6-5|TRBJ2-7|-|-
TGTGCCAGCAGATCCCCGGACAGTTTATCCTACGAGCAGTACTTC
CASRSPDSLSYEQYF
>TRBV5-1|TRBJ2-3|few|TRBD1
TGCGCCAGCAGCCCGCAAGGGCAGGGGGCTACAGATACGCAGTATTTT
CASSPQGQGATDTQYF
>TRBV7-6|TRBJ2-5|-|-
TGTGCCAGCAGCCCAGAGGTGCCCAAAGAGACCCAGTACTTC
CASSPEVPKETQYF
>TRBV6-6|TRBJ1-5|-|-
TGTGCCAGCAGTTACTCTGGCTATAGCAATCAGCCCCAGCATTTT
CASSYSGYSNQPQHF
>TRBV28|TRBJ2-7|-|-
TGTGCCAGCAGCCAGATTTCCACGGCCTACGAGCAGTACTTC
CASSQISTAYEQYF
>TRBV5-1|TRBJ1-2|-|-
TGCGCCAGCAGCCCGACAGGAGATAACTATGGCTACACCTTC
CASSPTGDNYGYTF